A single sample gave rise to the 20 T cell receptor beta chains below, sequenced in a study of cytomegalovirus exposure and HLA in healthy donors. The primer mix had 60 Vbeta and 13 Jbeta primers. Sequencing was performed with immunoSEQ multiplex PCR; in TCRdb, only in-frame clones are kept and a portion is missing. Found here are approximately 160,000 clones, under 90% of them singletons; the top ten hold about 1.5%. Sequencing was done on a sample of PBMCs. The receptors derive from a male donor in good health and CMV-seronegative.

The rearrangement uses TRBV9 and TRBJ2-7, with TRBD2 matching over 8 bases. The CDR3 is made up of 16 amino acids. With V trimmed by 0 bases and J by 6 bases, 11 bases remained unmatched. The germline V gene has CDR1 SGDLS and CDR2 YYNGEE. CDR3 amino acids: CASSVVPGGPTLEQYF. CDR3 in DNA: TGTGCCAGCAGCGTAGTGCCGGGGGGGCCAACCCTCGAGCAGTACTTC. Drawing the rest from reference TRBV9 and TRBJ2-7, the complete variable domain is DSGVTQTPKHLITATGQRVTLRCSPRSGDLSVYWYQQSLDQGLQFLIQYYNGEERAKGNILERFSAQQFPDLHSELNLSSLELGDSALYFCASSVVPGGPTLEQYFGPGTRLTVT.

The rearrangement links TRBV7-2 to TRBJ2-1; D not resolved. CDR1 and CDR2 (germline): SGHTA, FQGNSA. The CDR3 runs 17 residues. The V gene lost 1 base and the J gene lost 0 bases, with 13 bases spanning the gap. DNA for the CDR3: TGTGCCAGCAGCTTAGTACCCCTCCAGATCTCCTACAATGAGCAGTTCTTC. Translation gives CASSLVPLQISYNEQFF.

The J gene is TRBJ1-1, the V gene TRBV9, with D perhaps TRBD1 (5 bases). CDR3 size: 15 residues. In germline, CDR1 is SGDLS, CDR2 YYNGEE. Trimming took 0 bases from V and 4 from J, leaving 13 bases between them. CDR3 bases: TGTGCCAGCAGCGTAGACGTCGGGGGGGGCACTGAAGCTTTCTTT. It is translated as CASSVDVGGGTEAFF.

The chain has TRBV28 and TRBJ2-7; 9 nucleotides agree with TRBD2. Germline V gene sequence: CDR1 MDHEN, CDR2 SYDVKM. V gave up 4 bases and J gave up 5 bases; unmatched junction bases: 21. The CDR3 extends over 19 amino acids. The CDR3 DNA is TGTGCCAGCAGTTCACGGCCGGGCGGGGGGGCAGGGAACCCTAACGAGCAGTACTTC. This encodes CASSSRPGGGAGNPNEQYF.

The chain employs TRBV13 and TRBJ2-2; weak D call: TRBD2 (7 bases). CDR3 size: 16 residues. Trimming took off 7 bases at V and 0 bases at J, with 15 bases between the two ends. Germline V lookup: CDR1 PRHDT, CDR2 FYEKMQ (reference sequence). CDR3 sequence reads: CASTLGGGANTGELFF. The CDR3 DNA reads as TGTGCCAGCACCCTAGGGGGAGGGGCGAACACCGGGGAGCTGTTTTTT. Filled out from reference TRBV13 and TRBJ2-2, the complete variable domain reads AAGVIQSPRHLIKEKRETATLKCYPIPRHDTVYWYQQGPGQDPQFLISFYEKMQSDKGSIPDRFSAQQFSDYHSELNMSSLELGDSALYFCASTLGGGANTGELFFGEGSRLTVL.

The chain is built from TRBV2 and TRBJ2-3; 7 bases align to TRBD2. Losses at the gene ends were 5 bases for V and 2 bases for J; bases not matched to a gene: 7. The CDR3 contains 15 residues. Germline V lookup: CDR1 SNHLY, CDR2 FYNNEI. CDR3 residues: CASSRAGEHTDTQYF. CDR3 nucleotides: TGTGCCAGCAGTCGGGCGGGGGAGCACACAGATACGCAGTATTTT. Full variable domain (rest looked up from reference TRBV2 and TRBJ2-3): EPEVTQTPSHQVTQMGQEVILRCVPISNHLYFYWYRQILGQKVEFLVSFYNNEISEKSEIFDDQFSVERPDGSNFTLKIRSTKLEDSAMYFCASSRAGEHTDTQYFGPGTRLTVL.

The chain recombines TRBV5-4 with TRBJ2-1; D not certain. There are 16 residues in the CDR3. Germline V gene data show CDR1 as SGHNT and CDR2 as YYREEE (reference sequence). Deletions cut 0 bases from V and 1 base from J, with 11 bases between. The CDR3 DNA is TGTGCCAGCAGCTTGGCCGCAGGTGGTTCCTACAATGAGCAGTTCTTC. Its translation: CASSLAAGGSYNEQFF.

CDR3 sequence: CASSPVDSPGYEQYF. The CDR3 DNA reads TGTGCCAGCAGCCCAGTGGACAGTCCTGGCTACGAGCAGTACTTC. This chain uses TRBV11-1 with TRBJ2-7; weak D call: TRBD1 (6 bases). Germline values: CDR1 SGHAT, CDR2 FQDESV (reference sequence). The ends were cut back, 5 bases at V and 3 bases at J, with 17 bases in the middle. This CDR3 is 15 amino acids long.

The chain recombines TRBV10-1 with TRBJ2-7, with D possibly TRBD2 on 7 matching bases. From germline, CDR1 is WNHNN and CDR2 SYGVQD (reference sequence). The length of the CDR3 is 12 residues. Deletions cut 8 bases from V and 9 bases from J, with 17 bases between. The chain's CDR3 is CASGEGVGSQYF. CDR3 nucleotides: TGCGCCAGCGGGGAGGGGGTAGGTTCGCAGTACTTC.

The gene calls are TRBV19 and TRBJ1-2, with D perhaps matching TRBD1 (5 bases). This CDR3 contains 13 residues. The V and J ends lost 7 bases and 4 bases respectively, with 13 bases between them. Germline CDR1 LNHDA, CDR2 SQIVND (reference sequence). The CDR3 nucleotides are TGTGCCAGTATCCCTGGACAACGCTATGGCTACACCTTC. Protein sequence: CASIPGQRYGYTF.

CDR3 in amino acids: CASSLGGDYNEQFF. CDR3 in DNA: TGCGCCAGCAGCTTGGGCGGAGACTACAATGAGCAGTTCTTC. The rearrangement links TRBV5-1 to TRBJ2-1, with unresolved D. The CDR3 runs 14 residues. Germline CDR1 SGHRS, CDR2 YFSETQ. The V and J ends lost 0 bases and 3 bases respectively, with 7 bases between them. Drawing the rest from reference TRBV5-1 and TRBJ2-1, the complete variable domain is KAGVTQTPRYLIKTRGQQVTLSCSPISGHRSVSWYQQTPGQGLQFLFEYFSETQRNKGNFPGRFSGRQFSNSRSEMNVSTLELGDSALYLCASSLGGDYNEQFFGPGTRLTVL.

This CDR3 is CASSGGTGPGEKLFF. As DNA, the CDR3 is TGCGCCAGCAGCGGGGGGACAGGCCCTGGGGAAAAACTGTTTTTT. The chain uses TRBV5-1 and TRBJ1-4; 8 bases line up with TRBD1. CDR1 is SGHRS, CDR2 YFSETQ, per germline. This CDR3 is built from 15 residues. Losses at the gene ends were 4 bases for V and 8 bases for J; bases not matched to a gene: 10.

The chain combines TRBV30 with TRBJ2-5, with D possibly matching TRBD2 (5 bases). V lost 0 bases and J lost 5, with 7 bases in between. CDR1 GTSNPN and CDR2 SVGIG come from the germline V gene (reference sequence). This CDR3 contains 12 residues. The CDR3 coding sequence is TGTGCCTGGAGTGTATCGGGGGAGACCCAGTACTTC. Protein product: CAWSVSGETQYF.

The chain combines TRBV5-6 with TRBJ1-1; D is ambiguous. This CDR3 is 13 amino acids long. V gave up 0 bases and J gave up 7 bases, with 10 bases separating them. The germline gives CDR1 SGHDT, CDR2 YYEEEE. CDR3 bases: TGTGCCAGCAGCTTGGTTTCAGGTGGTGAAGCTTTCTTT. As protein: CASSLVSGGEAFF.

The rearrangement links TRBV5-1 to TRBJ1-4; D remains ambiguous. The CDR3 loop spans 15 amino acids. V was shortened by 2 bases and J by 8 bases, with 16 bases between the two germline ends. Germline CDR1 SGHRS, CDR2 YFSETQ. CDR3 in DNA: TGCGCCAGCAGCTTAATGGAGGGAAGCGGAGAAAAACTGTTTTTT. Amino acids: CASSLMEGSGEKLFF.

The chain couples TRBV7-3 to TRBJ2-2; 9 positions match TRBD1. Germline assignment: CDR1 SGHTA and CDR2 FQGTGA. After removal of 5 bases from V and 6 bases from J, the junction contained 10 bases not matched to a gene. This CDR3 contains 16 residues. The CDR3 loop is CASSIGQGIGSGELFF. The CDR3 coding sequence is TGTGCCAGCAGCATAGGACAGGGGATAGGGTCCGGGGAGCTGTTTTTT.

This clone was seen a handful of times. V usage is TRBV9 and J usage is TRBJ2-5; 11 nucleotides match TRBD1. The J call is doubtful: the DNA matches TRBJ2-7 better. Germline-derived CDR1 and CDR2 are SGDLS and YYNGEE. CDR3 length: 14 amino acids. The CDR3: CASSVDRGHYEQYF. Written as DNA, the CDR3 is TGTGCCAGCAGCGTGGACAGGGGGCACTACGAGCAGTACTTC.

The chain links TRBV2 to TRBJ1-4; TRBD1 matches 8 bases. The V and J ends lost 5 bases and 3 bases, in that order; junction bases with no gene match: 2. CDR1 is SNHLY and CDR2 is FYNNEI in the germline V gene. The CDR3 length is 14 residues. This chain's CDR3 is CASSLQGANEKLFF. For the CDR3, the DNA is TGTGCCAGCAGTTTACAGGGGGCTAATGAAAAACTGTTTTTT.

This chain uses TRBV18 with TRBJ2-2; TRBD2 might be the D (6 bases). CDR3 length: 15 residues. The germline V gene encodes CDR1 KGHSH and CDR2 LQKENI. V lost 3 bases to trimming and J lost 1 base, with 9 bases between them. CDR3 protein: CASSPQGGNTGELFF. CDR3 nucleotides: TGTGCCAGCTCACCCCAGGGAGGGAACACCGGGGAGCTGTTTTTT.

The gene calls are TRBV7-2 and TRBJ2-1; D gene unclear. This CDR3 region has 11 residues. CDR1 SGHTA and CDR2 FQGNSA come from the germline V gene. V was clipped by 5 bases and J by 10 bases, with 9 bases between them. In nucleotides, the CDR3 is TGTGCCAGCAGCGAGCTGGTGGAGCAGTTCTTC. Translation gives CASSELVEQFF.